Listed below are T cell receptor beta chains from one sample, sequenced in a study of T cells in Graves' hyperthyroidism and ophthalmopathy. TCRdb redid the calling of the multiplex PCR reads with MiXCR, one entry per CDR3 protein. The sample shows around 660,000 distinct CDR3 sequences, roughly 45% of them seen only once. Sequenced material: peripheral blood or thyroid tissue (not recorded which). The origin of the receptors is an adult man with Graves' disease, either hyperthyroidism or ophthalmopathy (not recorded which). Each CDR3 is given with its conserved first and last residue. The D gene is left open where the match is weak. Size tells how often a clone was seen (once, few, many) or the class of an expanded clone, and some rows leave it out.

clone_size: NA; v_call: TRBV5-4; cdr3_length: 15; d_call: TRBD2; j_call: TRBJ2-2; cdr3_nt: TGTGCCAGCAAGGGGACTAGCGGGTCCACCGGGGAGCTGTTTTTT; cdr3_aa: CASKGTSGSTGELFF
clone_size: few; v_call: TRBV5-1; cdr3_length: 15; d_call: TRBD1; j_call: TRBJ1-2; cdr3_nt: TGCGCCAGCAGCGCAGACGGACAGGGTGTCTATGGCTACACCTTC; cdr3_aa: CASSADGQGVYGYTF
clone_size: many; v_call: TRBV7-9; cdr3_length: 14; d_call: NA; j_call: TRBJ1-6; cdr3_nt: TGTGCCAGCAGCGACGCAGGGGCGGGTTCACCCCTCCACTTT; cdr3_aa: CASSDAGAGSPLHF
clone_size: few; v_call: TRBV7-9; cdr3_length: 16; d_call: TRBD1; j_call: TRBJ2-5; cdr3_nt: TGTGCCAGCAGCTTACTTCAGGGGGCAATCCAAGAGACCCAGTACTTC; cdr3_aa: CASSLLQGAIQETQYF
clone_size: many; v_call: TRBV25-1; cdr3_length: 13; d_call: NA; j_call: TRBJ1-5; cdr3_nt: TGTGCCAGCAGTGTTAATGGTAATCAGCCCCAGCATTTT; cdr3_aa: CASSVNGNQPQHF
clone_size: NA; v_call: TRBV3-1; cdr3_length: 13; d_call: NA; j_call: TRBJ1-2; cdr3_nt: TGTGCCAGCAGCCACCCGTTTCGCTATGGCTACACCTTC; cdr3_aa: CASSHPFRYGYTF
clone_size: few; v_call: TRBV20-1; cdr3_length: 15; d_call: NA; j_call: TRBJ1-6; cdr3_nt: TGCAGTGCTAAGGAGAGTAGGGGAAATAATTCACCCCTCCACTTT; cdr3_aa: CSAKESRGNNSPLHF
clone_size: NA; v_call: TRBV7-8; cdr3_length: 15; d_call: TRBD1; j_call: TRBJ2-7; cdr3_nt: TGTGCCAGCAGCTCCGACGGGACAGGGCTATACGAGCAGTACTTC; cdr3_aa: CASSSDGTGLYEQYF
clone_size: many; v_call: TRBV7-3; cdr3_length: 14; d_call: NA; j_call: TRBJ1-6; cdr3_nt: TGTGCCAGCAGCTACCGGGTCGTTAATTCACCCCTCCACTTT; cdr3_aa: CASSYRVVNSPLHF
clone_size: NA; v_call: TRBV5-1; cdr3_length: 15; d_call: TRBD2; j_call: TRBJ2-5; cdr3_nt: TGCGCCAGCAGCTTGTCAGCGGGGGGCCAAGAGACCCAGTACTTC; cdr3_aa: CASSLSAGGQETQYF
clone_size: few; v_call: TRBV5-5; cdr3_length: 17; d_call: TRBD1; j_call: TRBJ2-7; cdr3_nt: TGTGCCAGCAGCTTGTATAAGCGGAACAGGGGAACCTACGAGCAGTACTTC; cdr3_aa: CASSLYKRNRGTYEQYF
clone_size: NA; v_call: TRBV6-6; cdr3_length: 12; d_call: NA; j_call: TRBJ1-1; cdr3_nt: TGTGCCAGCAGTTACGTGGGGGCTGGAGCTTTCTTT; cdr3_aa: CASSYVGAGAFF
clone_size: few; v_call: TRBV20-1; cdr3_length: 16; d_call: NA; j_call: TRBJ1-1; cdr3_nt: TGCAGTGCTCACACCCTAGGGAGGGCAATGAACACTGAAGCTTTCTTT; cdr3_aa: CSAHTLGRAMNTEAFF
clone_size: many; v_call: TRBV25-1; cdr3_length: 15; d_call: TRBD1; j_call: TRBJ2-7; cdr3_nt: TGTGCCAGCACCCGGACAGGGGGCGGAGGGTACGAGCAGTACTTC; cdr3_aa: CASTRTGGGGYEQYF
clone_size: NA; v_call: TRBV10-3; cdr3_length: 14; d_call: NA; j_call: TRBJ2-5; cdr3_nt: TGTGCCATCAGACCAGGTGGACAGCAAGAGACCCAGTACTTC; cdr3_aa: CAIRPGGQQETQYF
clone_size: NA; v_call: TRBV15; cdr3_length: 17; d_call: TRBD1; j_call: TRBJ1-4; cdr3_nt: TGTGCCACCAGCGGTACCGGGACAGGGGGCGGAATTGGTGAACTGTTTTTT; cdr3_aa: CATSGTGTGGGIGELFF
clone_size: many; v_call: TRBV7-9; cdr3_length: 13; d_call: TRBD1; j_call: TRBJ1-4; cdr3_nt: TGTGCCAGCAGGTTACAGGGGGCGGGTAAACTGTTTTTT; cdr3_aa: CASRLQGAGKLFF